The present T cell receptor beta chain was sequenced within a study of post-analysis software for immune sequencing data. This clonotype was detected a few times. Each TCR beta cDNA library carried unique molecular identifiers. From the PCR reads, TCRdb called clonotypes with MiXCR, one entry per CDR3 protein. The sample lists hundreds of thousands of distinct CDR3 sequences, approximately 53% occurring once. The TCR was taken from a girl between 5 and 17 years old with multiple sclerosis. Material: blood.

DNA for the CDR3: TGCAGCGTTGGGGGGTCTAGCGGGCCCACCAACAAAAACATTCAGTACTTC. Amino acids: CSVGGSSGPTNKNIQYF. The chain links TRBV29-1 to TRBJ2-4, with 8 bases lining up with TRBD2. Losses at the gene ends were 4 bases for V and 3 bases for J; bases not matched to a gene: 14. This CDR3 has 17 residues. Germline CDR1 is SQVTM and CDR2 is ANQGSEA.